Below, 2 T cell receptor beta chains from the same sample are listed, as sequenced in a study of CD8 T cells in Susac syndrome. Random hexamers were used to reverse transcribe the RNA input (about 0.5 to 1 ug). One entry per CDR3 protein results from TCRdb running MiXCR on the immunoSEQ multiplex PCR reads. The data contain 250,000 to 300,000 distinct CDR3 sequences, over 75% of them singletons. The sequenced sample was CD8+ T cells from PBMCs. Receptor source: a human donor with multiple sclerosis.

The V gene is TRBV14, the J gene TRBJ2-7, with 16 nucleotides matching TRBD2. Germline assignment: CDR1 SGHDN and CDR2 FVKESK. Trimming removed 0 bases from V and 0 bases from J; junction bases left unmatched: 11. The CDR3 is made up of 21 amino acids. DNA of the CDR3: TGTGCCAGCAGCCAAGATCCACCGGGACTAGCGGGAGGGGCCCTCTCCTACGAGCAGTACTTC. Amino acid sequence: CASSQDPPGLAGGALSYEQYF.

This chain joins TRBV29-1 and TRBJ2-7, with TRBD1 as a possible D gene (5 bases). There are 13 residues in the CDR3. The V gene lost 0 bases and the J gene lost 8 bases, with 14 bases spanning the gap. The germline V gene has CDR1 SQVTM and CDR2 ANQGSEA. The CDR3 reads CSVEDPQDNKQYF. The CDR3 bases are TGCAGCGTTGAAGATCCCCAGGACAACAAGCAGTACTTC.